This T cell receptor beta chain was captured by sequencing in a study of CD8 T cells in ankylosing spondylitis. Study-wide results and limits: Peripheral blood held disease-linked clones only at relatively low frequency, and these were CD8+. In the blood and synovial fluid of reactive arthritis, some motif variants had been previously reported.

This clonotype was found many times. The target antigen is unknown. TCRdb ran MiXCR on the 5' RACE reads and lists one entry per CDR3 protein. The sample holds fewer than 250,000 distinct CDR3 sequences, about 26% seen once. Trimming removed 4 bases from V and 12 bases from J, with 10 bases in between. CDR3 length equals 11 residues. This sequence joins TRBV12-3 or TRBV12-4 and TRBJ2-1; tentative D call: TRBD2 (6 bases). What was sequenced was blood, either unsorted or a sorted T cell fraction (not recorded which). This sequence originates from a male donor with ankylosing spondylitis or in good health (not recorded which). CDR3 loop: CASSSRERQFF. Here the CDR3 DNA reads TGTGCCAGCAGTTCTCGGGAGCGGCAGTTCTTC.